A single TCR beta chain is shown here with its context. The data were taken from a study of blood T cell repertoires in COVID-19. In the study overall: The samples span acute and convalescent COVID-19 from the United States, Italy and Spain.

As handled by the study authors: Estimation of nucleated cell counts was performed using reference gene primer amplification. TCRdb's copy holds only in-frame clones and misses some; the assay was immunoSEQ multiplex PCR. V and J calls and clone size come straight from that table; D and trimming were deduced from the DNA. The sample lists a few hundred thousand clones, around 90% seen once, with roughly 12% in the top ten. J gave up 6 bases and V 3 bases, and 1 base lay outside the gene matches. This CDR3 region has 13 residues. Germline values: CDR1 SGHTA, CDR2 FQGNSA. The chain has TRBV7-2 and TRBJ2-2; TRBD2 matches at 7 bases. The source material was peripheral blood. This TCR derives from a woman under 30 who had recovered from COVID-19. CDR3 sequence reads: CASSLTSPGELFF. In DNA form, the CDR3 reads TGTGCCAGCAGCTTGACTAGCCCCGGGGAGCTGTTTTTT.